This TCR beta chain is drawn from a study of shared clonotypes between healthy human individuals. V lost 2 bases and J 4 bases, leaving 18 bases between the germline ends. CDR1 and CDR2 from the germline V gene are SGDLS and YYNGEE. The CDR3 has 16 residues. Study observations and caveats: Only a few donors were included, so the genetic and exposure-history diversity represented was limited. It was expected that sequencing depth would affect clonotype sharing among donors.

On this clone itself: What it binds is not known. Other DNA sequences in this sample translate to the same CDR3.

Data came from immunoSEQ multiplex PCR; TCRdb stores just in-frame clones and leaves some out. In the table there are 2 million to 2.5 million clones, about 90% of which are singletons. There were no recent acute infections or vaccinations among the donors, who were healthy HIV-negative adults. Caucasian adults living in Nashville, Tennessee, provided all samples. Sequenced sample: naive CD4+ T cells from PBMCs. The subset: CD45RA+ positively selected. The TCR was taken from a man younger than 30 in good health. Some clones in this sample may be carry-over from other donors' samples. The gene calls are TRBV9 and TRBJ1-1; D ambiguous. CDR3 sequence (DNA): TGTGCCAGCAGCGTCTACGGGGAGGGTTTGGGCACTGAAGCTTTCTTT. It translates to CASSVYGEGLGTEAFF.